Sequencing of this TCR beta chain was carried out in a study of early T cells in non-severe SARS-CoV-2 infection. Study-level background: Sequencing of unsorted whole blood was done on bulk RNA, leaving chains unpaired. Broader study findings: Private and CD4 specificities were missed by VDJdb matching, skewed to anti-spike CD8.

This CDR3 is built from 13 residues. V was pared by 3 bases and J by 1 base, with 6 bases between. In germline, CDR1 is SNHLY, CDR2 FYNNEI. Unique molecular identifiers were added to individual cDNA molecules. TCRdb processed the 5' RACE reads anew with MiXCR; each CDR3 protein has one entry. The sample has about 70,000 distinct CDR3 sequences, 5% seen once. Comment on this clonotype: Its antigen is not identified.

V usage is TRBV2 and J usage is TRBJ1-1; D call uncertain. The TCR comes from an adult who was a healthcare worker with PCR-confirmed SARS-CoV-2 infection or an uninfected control (not recorded which). Here the sequenced sample was whole blood, taken at baseline. The CDR3 reads CASSDSKNTEAFF. Written as DNA, the CDR3 is TGTGCCAGCAGTGATTCGAAGAACACTGAAGCTTTCTTT.